The following is a T cell receptor beta chain sequence with its context. Its specificity is unknown. This sample was taken from a study of T cell responses to AZD1222 COVID-19 vaccine. General study results and limits: Spike-specific TCR breadth and depth rose after two AZD1222 doses. Spike-wide vaccine-associated CD4 TCRs dominated at 160-218 and 743-854. Donors skewed white British and female; clonal diversity was possibly underestimated.

Sequencing used immunoSEQ multiplex PCR; TCRdb keeps in-frame clones, though not all of them. The sample lists 90,000 to 120,000 clones, roughly 89% seen once, with around 15% in the top ten. The germline gives CDR1 MGHRA, CDR2 YSYEKL. The CDR3 is 16 amino acids. V was trimmed by 4 bases and J by 0 bases, leaving 13 bases between them. The sequencing used peripheral blood, collected on day 0 of AZD1222 vaccination. V and J are TRBV4-1 and TRBJ1-3; D remains ambiguous. The clonotype originates from an adult in good health. The CDR3 sequence is CASSPGGRSSGNTIYF. In DNA form, the CDR3 reads TGCGCCAGCAGCCCCGGAGGCAGATCCTCTGGAAACACCATATATTTT.